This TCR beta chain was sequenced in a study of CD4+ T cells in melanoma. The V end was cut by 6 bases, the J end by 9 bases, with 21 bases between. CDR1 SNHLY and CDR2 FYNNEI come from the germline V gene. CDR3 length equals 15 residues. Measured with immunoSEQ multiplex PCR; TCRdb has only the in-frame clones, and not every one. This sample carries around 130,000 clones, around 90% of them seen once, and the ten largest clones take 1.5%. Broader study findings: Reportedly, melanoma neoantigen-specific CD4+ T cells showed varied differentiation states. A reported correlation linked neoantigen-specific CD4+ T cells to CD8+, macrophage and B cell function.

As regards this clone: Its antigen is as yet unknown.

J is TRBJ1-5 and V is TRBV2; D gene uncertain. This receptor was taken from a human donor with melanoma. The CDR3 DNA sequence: TGTGCCAGCAGAGCTGGACCGCAGAACCTTCGGCCCCAGCATTTT. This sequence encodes CASRAGPQNLRPQHF.